The 7 T cell receptor beta chains below were found in one sample sequenced in a study of blood T cell repertoires in COVID-19. Clones were sequenced by immunoSEQ multiplex PCR, and TCRdb holds only the in-frame ones, with some missing. The data contain about 88,000 clones, approximately 87% of them seen just once; the ten biggest clones take up about 15%. Source material: peripheral blood. These receptors all stem from a woman aged 70-85 years with acute or convalescent COVID-19.

V is TRBV19 and J is TRBJ2-5, with D possibly matching TRBD1 (6 bases). Germline CDR1 and CDR2: LNHDA and SQIVND (reference sequence). The CDR3 extends over 13 amino acids. The ends were cut back, 6 bases at V and 3 bases at J, with 11 bases in the middle. Here the CDR3 DNA reads TGTGCCAGTAGAGGCAGGGGAGAAGAGACCCAGTACTTC. It specifies CASRGRGEETQYF.

This clone was seen once. The V call is TRBV9, the J call TRBJ2-3; D not resolved. V lost 3 bases and J 2 bases, leaving 7 bases between the germline ends. From germline, CDR1 is SGDLS and CDR2 YYNGEE. This CDR3 contains 13 residues. This chain's CDR3 is CASSARFTDTQYF. The CDR3 region has the DNA TGTGCCAGCAGCGCTAGATTCACAGATACGCAGTATTTT.

This chain links TRBV5-6 with TRBJ1-2; 10 positions match TRBD1. V lost 4 bases, J lost 3 bases, and 9 bases stayed unmatched. This CDR3 is built from 16 residues. Germline V CDR1 and CDR2: SGHDT, YYEEEE. The CDR3 is CASSTGQGVRDYGYTF. Written as DNA, the CDR3 is TGTGCCAGCAGCACAGGACAGGGGGTAAGGGACTATGGCTACACCTTC.

V and J are TRBV18 and TRBJ1-5; 10 bases map to TRBD1. The CDR3 has 15 residues. The V and J ends lost 3 bases and 2 bases, in that order; junction bases with no gene match: 1. In germline, CDR1 is KGHSH, CDR2 LQKENI. The CDR3 nucleotides read TGTGCCAGCTCACCCGGACAGGGGGGCAATCAGCCCCAGCATTTT. Translating gives CASSPGQGGNQPQHF.

The chain uses TRBV27 and TRBJ1-5; 9 nucleotides agree with TRBD1. The CDR3 spans 14 residues. V gave up 7 bases and J gave up 7 bases; unmatched junction bases: 8. Germline CDR1 reads MNHEY; CDR2 reads SMNVEV (reference sequence). The CDR3 protein is CASTTGGAGQPQHF. CDR3 sequence (DNA): TGTGCCAGCACCACAGGGGGCGCTGGGCAGCCCCAGCATTTT.

The V gene is TRBV28, the J gene TRBJ2-5; TRBD2 agrees at 9 bases. Germline loops: CDR1 MDHEN, CDR2 SYDVKM. There are 16 residues in the CDR3. After removal of 3 bases from V and 2 bases from J, the junction contained 7 bases not matched to a gene. The CDR3 spells CASSFGNSGGQETQYF. The CDR3 region has the DNA TGTGCCAGCAGTTTTGGGAATAGCGGGGGACAAGAGACCCAGTACTTC.

The chain employs TRBV1 and TRBJ2-3; the table assigns TRBD2, which was not confirmed against the DNA. TRBV1 is listed as a pseudogene. CDR3 size: 21 residues. The CDR3 loop is CTSSQEGSLEAPGECTDTQYF. The CDR3 DNA follows: TGCACCAGCAGCCAAGAGGGGTCATTAGAAGCCCCGGGAGAGTGCACAGATACGCAGTATTTT.